This TCR beta chain was sequenced during a study of cytomegalovirus exposure and HLA in healthy donors. At the level of the study: One earlier analysis, a look at about 179 million T cells, found more than 100 million unique TCR beta sequences.

The CDR3 sequence is 15 residues long. In germline, CDR1 is SEHNR, CDR2 FQNEAQ (reference sequence). The ends lost 5 bases at V and 6 bases at J; junction bases unmatched: 7. As regards this clone: What it binds is not known.

General study results and limits: Immune exposure information available was restricted to CMV serostatus.

The PCR employed 60 Vbeta primers together with 13 Jbeta primers. Using immunoSEQ multiplex PCR, the repertoire was profiled, and TCRdb retains in-frame clones only, with some absent. Of 200,000 to 250,000 clones in the sample, 77% were seen once. This sequence joins TRBV7-9 and TRBJ2-1; the match to TRBD1 covers 10 bases. The sequencing input was PBMCs. This clonotype was sampled from a woman aged 55-69 years in good health and CMV-seropositive. In DNA form, the CDR3 reads TGTGCCAGCAGCCTCGTAGGACAGGGGGGCAATGAGCAGTTCTTC. Translating gives CASSLVGQGGNEQFF.